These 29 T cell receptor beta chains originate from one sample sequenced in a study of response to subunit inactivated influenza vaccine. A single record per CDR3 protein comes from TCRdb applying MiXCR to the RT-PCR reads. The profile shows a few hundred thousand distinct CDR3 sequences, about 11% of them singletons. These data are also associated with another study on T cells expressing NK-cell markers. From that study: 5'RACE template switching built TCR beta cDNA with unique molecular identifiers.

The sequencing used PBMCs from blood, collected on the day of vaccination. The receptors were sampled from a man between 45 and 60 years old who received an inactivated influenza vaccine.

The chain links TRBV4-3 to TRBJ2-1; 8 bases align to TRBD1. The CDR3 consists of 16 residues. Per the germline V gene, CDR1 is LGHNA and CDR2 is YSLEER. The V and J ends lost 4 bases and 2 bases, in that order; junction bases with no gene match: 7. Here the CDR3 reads CASSPRQGLTYNEQFF. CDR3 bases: TGCGCCAGCAGCCCCCGACAGGGGCTAACCTACAATGAGCAGTTCTTC.

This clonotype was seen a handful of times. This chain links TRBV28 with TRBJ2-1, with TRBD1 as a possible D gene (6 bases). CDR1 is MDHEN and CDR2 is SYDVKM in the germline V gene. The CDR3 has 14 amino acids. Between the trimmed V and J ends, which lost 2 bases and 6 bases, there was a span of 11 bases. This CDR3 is CASSLLQGSNEQFF. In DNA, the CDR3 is TGTGCCAGCAGTTTACTGCAGGGGTCCAATGAGCAGTTCTTC.

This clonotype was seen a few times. The CDR3 DNA follows: TGTGCCAGCAGTGATAGACTAGCGGGATCATACGAGCAGTACTTC. Residues: CASSDRLAGSYEQYF. The J gene is TRBJ2-7, the V gene TRBV2, with TRBD2 matching 11 bases. The J segment lost 4 bases and the V segment lost 3 bases, leaving 5 bases of the junction unmatched. The germline V gene has CDR1 SNHLY and CDR2 FYNNEI. This CDR3 spans 15 amino acids.

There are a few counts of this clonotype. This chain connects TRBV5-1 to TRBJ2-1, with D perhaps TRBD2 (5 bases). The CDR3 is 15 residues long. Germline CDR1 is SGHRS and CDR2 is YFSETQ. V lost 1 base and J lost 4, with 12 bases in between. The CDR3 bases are TGCGCCAGCAGCTTGACGGACTCCAATTACAATGAGCAGTTCTTC. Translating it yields CASSLTDSNYNEQFF.

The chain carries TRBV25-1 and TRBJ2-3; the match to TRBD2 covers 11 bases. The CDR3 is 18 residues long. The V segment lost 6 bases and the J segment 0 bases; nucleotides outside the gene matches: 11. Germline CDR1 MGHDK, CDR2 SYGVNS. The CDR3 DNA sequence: TGTGCCAGCAGCCCCCTCGGGACTAGCGGAATTAGCACAGATACGCAGTATTTT. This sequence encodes CASSPLGTSGISTDTQYF.

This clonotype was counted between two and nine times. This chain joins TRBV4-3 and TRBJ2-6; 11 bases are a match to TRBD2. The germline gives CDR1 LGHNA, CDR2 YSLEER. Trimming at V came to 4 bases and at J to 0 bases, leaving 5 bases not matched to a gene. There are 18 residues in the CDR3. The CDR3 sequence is CASSRALAGVSGANVLTF. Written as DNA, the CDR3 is TGCGCCAGCAGCCGAGCACTAGCGGGGGTCTCTGGGGCCAACGTCCTGACTTTC.

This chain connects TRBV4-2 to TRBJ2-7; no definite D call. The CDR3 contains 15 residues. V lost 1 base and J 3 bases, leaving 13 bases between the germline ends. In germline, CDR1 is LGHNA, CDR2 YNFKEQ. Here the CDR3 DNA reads TGTGCCAGCAGCCAAGTGTTGGGGATTGGCTACGAGCAGTACTTC. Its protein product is CASSQVLGIGYEQYF.

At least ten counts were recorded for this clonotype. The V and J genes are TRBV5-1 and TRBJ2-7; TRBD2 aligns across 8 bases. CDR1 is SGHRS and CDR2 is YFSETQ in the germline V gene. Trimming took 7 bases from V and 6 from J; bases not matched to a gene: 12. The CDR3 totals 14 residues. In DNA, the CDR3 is TGCGCCAGCCATGAAAGCGGGAGTCGGTCCGAGCAGTACTTC. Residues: CASHESGSRSEQYF. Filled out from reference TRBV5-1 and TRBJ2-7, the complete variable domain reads KAGVTQTPRYLIKTRGQQVTLSCSPISGHRSVSWYQQTPGQGLQFLFEYFSETQRNKGNFPGRFSGRQFSNSRSEMNVSTLELGDSALYLCASHESGSRSEQYFGPGTRLTVT.

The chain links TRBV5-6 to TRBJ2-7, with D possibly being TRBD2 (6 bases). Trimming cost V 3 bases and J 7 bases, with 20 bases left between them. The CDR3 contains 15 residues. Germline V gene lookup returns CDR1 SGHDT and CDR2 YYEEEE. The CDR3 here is CASSSPGHARGEQYF. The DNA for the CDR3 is TGTGCCAGCAGCTCCCCCGGACACGCCCGGGGGGAGCAGTACTTC.

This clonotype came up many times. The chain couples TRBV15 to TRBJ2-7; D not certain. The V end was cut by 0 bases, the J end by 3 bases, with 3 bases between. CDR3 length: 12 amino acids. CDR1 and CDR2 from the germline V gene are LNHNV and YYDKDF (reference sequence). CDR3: CATSRDSYEQYF. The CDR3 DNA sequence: TGTGCCACCAGCAGAGACAGCTACGAGCAGTACTTC.

The CDR3 DNA sequence: TGCAGTGCTAGAAGTGCGAGCTCCTACAATGAGCAGTTCTTC. It specifies CSARSASSYNEQFF. The rearrangement uses TRBV20-1 and TRBJ2-1; D call uncertain. This CDR3 spans 14 amino acids. Trimming removed 2 bases at V and 0 bases at J, with 8 bases between. Germline V lookup: CDR1 DFQATT, CDR2 SNEGSKA (reference sequence).

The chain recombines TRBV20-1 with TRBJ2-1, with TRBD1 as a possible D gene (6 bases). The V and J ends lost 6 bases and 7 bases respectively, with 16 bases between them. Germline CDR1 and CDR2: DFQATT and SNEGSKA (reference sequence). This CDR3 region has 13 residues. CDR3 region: CSADWTEENEQFF. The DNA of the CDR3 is TGCAGTGCCGACTGGACAGAGGAAAATGAGCAGTTCTTC.

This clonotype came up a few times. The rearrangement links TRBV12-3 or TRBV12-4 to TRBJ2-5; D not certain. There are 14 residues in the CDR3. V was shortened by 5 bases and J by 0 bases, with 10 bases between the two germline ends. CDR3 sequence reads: CASSPTVYQETQYF. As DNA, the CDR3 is TGTGCCAGCAGTCCCACAGTGTACCAAGAGACCCAGTACTTC.

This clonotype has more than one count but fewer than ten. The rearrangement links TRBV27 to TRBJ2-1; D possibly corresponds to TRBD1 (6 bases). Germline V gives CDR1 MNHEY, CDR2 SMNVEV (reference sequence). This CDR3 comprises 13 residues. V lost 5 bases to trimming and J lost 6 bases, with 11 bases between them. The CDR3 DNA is TGTGCCAGCAGTCTCAGACAGGCCAATGAGCAGTTCTTC. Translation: CASSLRQANEQFF.

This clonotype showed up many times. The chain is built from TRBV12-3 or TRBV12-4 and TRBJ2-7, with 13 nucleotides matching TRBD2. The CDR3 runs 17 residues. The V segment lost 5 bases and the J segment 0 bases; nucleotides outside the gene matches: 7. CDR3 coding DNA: TGTGCCAGCAGTCCCCCGGGACTAGCGGGGAGCTCCTACGAGCAGTACTTC. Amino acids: CASSPPGLAGSSYEQYF.

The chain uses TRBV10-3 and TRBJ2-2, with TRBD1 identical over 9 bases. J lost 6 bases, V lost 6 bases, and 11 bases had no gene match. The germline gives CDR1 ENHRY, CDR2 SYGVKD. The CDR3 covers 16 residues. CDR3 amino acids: CAIRPSGTGSAGELFF. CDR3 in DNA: TGTGCCATCAGGCCCTCCGGGACAGGGAGCGCCGGGGAGCTGTTTTTT.

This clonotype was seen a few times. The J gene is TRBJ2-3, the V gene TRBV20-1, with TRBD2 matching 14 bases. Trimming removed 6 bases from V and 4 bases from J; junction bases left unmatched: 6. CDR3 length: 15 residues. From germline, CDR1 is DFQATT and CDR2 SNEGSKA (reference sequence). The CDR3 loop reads CSALGLAGAPDTQYF. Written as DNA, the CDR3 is TGCAGTGCACTGGGACTAGCGGGAGCTCCAGATACGCAGTATTTT.

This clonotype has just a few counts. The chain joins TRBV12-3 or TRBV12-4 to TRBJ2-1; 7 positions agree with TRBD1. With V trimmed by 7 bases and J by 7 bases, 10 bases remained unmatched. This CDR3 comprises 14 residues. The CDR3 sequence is CASNHRGFGNEQFF. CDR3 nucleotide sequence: TGTGCCAGCAACCACAGGGGCTTCGGGAATGAGCAGTTCTTC.

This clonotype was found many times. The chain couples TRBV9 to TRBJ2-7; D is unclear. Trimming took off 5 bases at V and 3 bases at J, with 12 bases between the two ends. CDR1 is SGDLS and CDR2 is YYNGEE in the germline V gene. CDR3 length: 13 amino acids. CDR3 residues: CASSAKYDYEQYF. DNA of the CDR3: TGTGCCAGCAGTGCAAAATATGACTACGAGCAGTACTTC. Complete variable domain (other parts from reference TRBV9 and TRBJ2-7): DSGVTQTPKHLITATGQRVTLRCSPRSGDLSVYWYQQSLDQGLQFLIQYYNGEERAKGNILERFSAQQFPDLHSELNLSSLELGDSALYFCASSAKYDYEQYFGPGTRLTVT.

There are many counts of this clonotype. The CDR3 DNA reads as TGCAGTGCTAGAGGGGGACGGGCAACGTCTTTCTTT. It translates to CSARGGRATSFF. V and J are TRBV20-1 and TRBJ1-1; D might be TRBD1 (5 bases). With 1 base removed from V and 12 bases from J, the gap between germline ends came to 15 bases. Germline CDR1 is DFQATT and CDR2 is SNEGSKA (reference sequence). This CDR3 region has 12 residues.

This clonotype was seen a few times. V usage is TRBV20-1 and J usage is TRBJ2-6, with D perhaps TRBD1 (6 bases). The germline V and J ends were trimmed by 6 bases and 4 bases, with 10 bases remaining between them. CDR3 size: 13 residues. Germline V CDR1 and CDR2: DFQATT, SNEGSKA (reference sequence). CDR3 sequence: CSARGAGANVLTF. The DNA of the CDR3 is TGCAGTGCCAGGGGAGCCGGGGCCAACGTCCTGACTTTC.

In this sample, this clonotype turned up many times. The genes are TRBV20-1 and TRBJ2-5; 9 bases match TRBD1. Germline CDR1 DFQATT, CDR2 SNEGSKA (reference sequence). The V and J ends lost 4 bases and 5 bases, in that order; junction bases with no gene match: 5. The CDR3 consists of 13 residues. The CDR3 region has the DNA TGCAGTGCTACCCGGGACAGGGCGGAGACCCAGTACTTC. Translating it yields CSATRDRAETQYF.

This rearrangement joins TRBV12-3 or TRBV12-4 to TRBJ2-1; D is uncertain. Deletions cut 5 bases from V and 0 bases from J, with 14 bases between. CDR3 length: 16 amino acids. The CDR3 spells CASSAPTESSYNEQFF. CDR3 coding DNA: TGTGCCAGCAGTGCCCCGACGGAGAGCTCCTACAATGAGCAGTTCTTC.

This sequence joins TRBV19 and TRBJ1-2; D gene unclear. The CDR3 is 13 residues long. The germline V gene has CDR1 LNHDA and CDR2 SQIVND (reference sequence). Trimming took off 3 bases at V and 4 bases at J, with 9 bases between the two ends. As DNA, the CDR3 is TGTGCCAGTAGTATCCGGGGTTCCTATGGCTACACCTTC. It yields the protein CASSIRGSYGYTF.

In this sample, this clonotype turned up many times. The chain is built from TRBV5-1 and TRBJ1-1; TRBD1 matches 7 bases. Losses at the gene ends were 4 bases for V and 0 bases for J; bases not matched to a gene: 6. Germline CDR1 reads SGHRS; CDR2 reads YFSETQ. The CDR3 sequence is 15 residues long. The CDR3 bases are TGCGCCAGCAGCCTTACAGGGGCGATGAACACTGAAGCTTTCTTT. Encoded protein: CASSLTGAMNTEAFF. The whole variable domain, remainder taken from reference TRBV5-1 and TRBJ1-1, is KAGVTQTPRYLIKTRGQQVTLSCSPISGHRSVSWYQQTPGQGLQFLFEYFSETQRNKGNFPGRFSGRQFSNSRSEMNVSTLELGDSALYLCASSLTGAMNTEAFFGQGTRLTVV.

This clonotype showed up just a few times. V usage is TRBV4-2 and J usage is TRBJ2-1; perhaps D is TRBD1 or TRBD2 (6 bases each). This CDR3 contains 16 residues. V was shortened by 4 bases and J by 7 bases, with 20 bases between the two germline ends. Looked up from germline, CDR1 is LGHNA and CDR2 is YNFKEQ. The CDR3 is CASSPRTAGLINEQFF. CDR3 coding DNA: TGTGCCAGCAGCCCAAGGACAGCGGGCTTAATTAATGAGCAGTTCTTC.

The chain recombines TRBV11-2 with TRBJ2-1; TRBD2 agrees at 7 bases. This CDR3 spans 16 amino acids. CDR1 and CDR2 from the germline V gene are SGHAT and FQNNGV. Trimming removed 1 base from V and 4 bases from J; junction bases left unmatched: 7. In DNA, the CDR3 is TGTGCCAGCAGCTTAGTACTGGCTAGCGGTTACAATGAGCAGTTCTTC. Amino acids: CASSLVLASGYNEQFF.

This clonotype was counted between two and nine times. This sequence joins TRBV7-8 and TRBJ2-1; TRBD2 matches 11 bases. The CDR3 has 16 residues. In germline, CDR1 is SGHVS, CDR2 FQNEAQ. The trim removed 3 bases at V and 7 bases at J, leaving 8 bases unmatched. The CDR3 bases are TGTGCCAGCAGCTTTTATACTAGCGGGAGCAGGAATGAGCAGTTCTTC. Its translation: CASSFYTSGSRNEQFF.

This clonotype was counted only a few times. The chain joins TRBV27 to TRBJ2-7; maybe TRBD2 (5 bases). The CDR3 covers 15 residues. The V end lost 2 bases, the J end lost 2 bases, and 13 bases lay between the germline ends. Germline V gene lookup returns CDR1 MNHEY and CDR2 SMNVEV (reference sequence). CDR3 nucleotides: TGTGCCAGCAGTTTAGGTTCGTGGGGAGCCTACGAGCAGTACTTC. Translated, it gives CASSLGSWGAYEQYF.